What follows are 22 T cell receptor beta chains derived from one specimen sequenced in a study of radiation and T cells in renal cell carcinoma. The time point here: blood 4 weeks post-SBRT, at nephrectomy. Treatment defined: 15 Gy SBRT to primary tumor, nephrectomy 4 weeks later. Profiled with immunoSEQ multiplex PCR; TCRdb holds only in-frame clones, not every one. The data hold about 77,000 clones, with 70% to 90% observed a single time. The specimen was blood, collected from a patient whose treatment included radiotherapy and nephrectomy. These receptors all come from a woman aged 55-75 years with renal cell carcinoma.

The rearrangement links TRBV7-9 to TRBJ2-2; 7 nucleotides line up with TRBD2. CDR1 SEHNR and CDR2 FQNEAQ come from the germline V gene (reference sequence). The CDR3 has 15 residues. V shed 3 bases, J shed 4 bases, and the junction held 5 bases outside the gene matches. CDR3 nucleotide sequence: TGTGCCAGCAGCTTTTTGACTAGCAGCACCGGGGAGCTGTTTTTT. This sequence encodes CASSFLTSSTGELFF. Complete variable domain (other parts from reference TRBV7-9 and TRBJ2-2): DTGVSQNPRHKITKRGQNVTFRCDPISEHNRLYWYRQTLGQGPEFLTYFQNEAQLEKSRLLSDRFSAERPKGSFSTLEIQRTEQGDSAMYLCASSFLTSSTGELFFGEGSRLTVL.

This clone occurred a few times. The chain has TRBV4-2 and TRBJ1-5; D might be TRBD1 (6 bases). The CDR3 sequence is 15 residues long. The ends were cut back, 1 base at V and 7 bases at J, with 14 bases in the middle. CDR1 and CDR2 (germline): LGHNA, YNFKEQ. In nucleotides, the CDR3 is TGTGCCAGCAGCCAAGTAGGGGGTGTGGAACAGCCCCAGCATTTT. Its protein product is CASSQVGGVEQPQHF.

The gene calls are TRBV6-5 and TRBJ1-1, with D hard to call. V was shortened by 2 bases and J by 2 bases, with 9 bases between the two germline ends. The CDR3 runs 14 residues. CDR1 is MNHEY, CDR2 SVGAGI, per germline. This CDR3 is CASSYASGNTEAFF. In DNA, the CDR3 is TGTGCCAGCAGTTACGCCTCGGGAAACACTGAAGCTTTCTTT.

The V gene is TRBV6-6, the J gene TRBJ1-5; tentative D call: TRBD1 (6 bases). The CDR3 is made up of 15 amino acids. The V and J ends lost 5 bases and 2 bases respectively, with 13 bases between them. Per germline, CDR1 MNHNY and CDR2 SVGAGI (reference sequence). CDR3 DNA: TGTGCCAGCAGTGGCCGGGACACCGGCAATCAGCCCCAGCATTTT. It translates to CASSGRDTGNQPQHF.

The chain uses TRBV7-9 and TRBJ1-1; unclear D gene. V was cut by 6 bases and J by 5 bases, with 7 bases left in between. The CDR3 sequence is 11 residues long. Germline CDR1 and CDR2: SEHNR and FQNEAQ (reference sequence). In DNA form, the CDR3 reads TGTGCCAGCAGTTGGATGACTGAAGCTTTCTTT. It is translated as CASSWMTEAFF.

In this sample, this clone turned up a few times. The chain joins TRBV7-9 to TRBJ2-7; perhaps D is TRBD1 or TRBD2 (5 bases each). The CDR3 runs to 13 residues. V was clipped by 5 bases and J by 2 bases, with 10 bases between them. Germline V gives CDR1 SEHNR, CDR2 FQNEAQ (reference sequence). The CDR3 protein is CASSPTGPYEQYF. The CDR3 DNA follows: TGTGCCAGCAGCCCGACGGGACCCTACGAGCAGTACTTC.

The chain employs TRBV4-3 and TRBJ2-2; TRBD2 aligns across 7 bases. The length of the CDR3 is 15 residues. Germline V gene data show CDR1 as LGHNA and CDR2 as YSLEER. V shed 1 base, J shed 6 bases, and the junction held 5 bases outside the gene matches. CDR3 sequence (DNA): TGCGCCAGCAGCCAAGGGTGGCGGGAGTCCGGGGAGCTGTTTTTT. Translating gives CASSQGWRESGELFF.

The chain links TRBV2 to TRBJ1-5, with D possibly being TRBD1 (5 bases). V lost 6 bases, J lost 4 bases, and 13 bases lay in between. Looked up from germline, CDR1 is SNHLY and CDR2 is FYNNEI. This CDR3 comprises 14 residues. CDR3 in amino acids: CASRQGAANQPQHF. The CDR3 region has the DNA TGTGCCAGCAGGCAAGGGGCAGCAAATCAGCCCCAGCATTTT.

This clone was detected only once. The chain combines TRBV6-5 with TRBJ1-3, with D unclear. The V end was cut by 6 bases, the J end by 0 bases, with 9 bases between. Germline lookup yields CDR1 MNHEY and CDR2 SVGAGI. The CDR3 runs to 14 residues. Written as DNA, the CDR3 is TGTGCCAGCAGCGGACCGAGCTCTGGAAACACCATATATTTT. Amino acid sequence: CASSGPSSGNTIYF.

DNA of the CDR3: TGTGCCAGCAGCCCCATGGGCCTCACGGGAAACACCATATATTTT. It is translated as CASSPMGLTGNTIYF. The rearrangement uses TRBV7-2 and TRBJ1-3; D gene unclear. The CDR3 sequence is 15 residues long. The V and J ends lost 5 bases and 4 bases respectively, with 15 bases between them. Germline V CDR1 and CDR2: SGHTA, FQGNSA.

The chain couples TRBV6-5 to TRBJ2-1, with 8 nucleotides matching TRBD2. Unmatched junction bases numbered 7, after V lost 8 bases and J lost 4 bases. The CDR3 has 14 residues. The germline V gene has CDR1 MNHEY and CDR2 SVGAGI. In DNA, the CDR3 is TGTGCCAGCCTCCAGAGCGGGGGTTACAATGAGCAGTTCTTC. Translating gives CASLQSGGYNEQFF.

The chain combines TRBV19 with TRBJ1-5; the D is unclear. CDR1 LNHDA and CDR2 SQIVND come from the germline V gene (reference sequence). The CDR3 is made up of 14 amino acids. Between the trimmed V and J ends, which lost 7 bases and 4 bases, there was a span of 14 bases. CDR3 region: CASTSNGLNQPQHF. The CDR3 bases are TGTGCCAGTACTTCTAACGGGTTGAATCAGCCCCAGCATTTT. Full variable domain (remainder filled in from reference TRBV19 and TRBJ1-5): DGGITQSPKYLFRKEGQNVTLSCEQNLNHDAMYWYRQDPGQGLRLIYYSQIVNDFQKGDIAEGYSVSREKKESFPLTVTSAQKNPTAFYLCASTSNGLNQPQHFGDGTRLSIL.

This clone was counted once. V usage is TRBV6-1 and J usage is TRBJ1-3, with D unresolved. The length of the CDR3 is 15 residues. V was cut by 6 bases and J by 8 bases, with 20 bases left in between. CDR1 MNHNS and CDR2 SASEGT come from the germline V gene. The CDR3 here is CASREGPILRYTIYF. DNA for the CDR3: TGTGCCAGCAGAGAGGGTCCTATCCTGAGGTACACCATATATTTT.

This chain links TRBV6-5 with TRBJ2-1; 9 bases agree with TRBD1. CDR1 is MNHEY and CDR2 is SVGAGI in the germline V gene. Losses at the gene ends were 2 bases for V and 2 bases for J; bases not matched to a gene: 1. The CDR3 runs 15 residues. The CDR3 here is CASSYRTGAYNEQFF. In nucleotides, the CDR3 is TGTGCCAGCAGTTACCGGACAGGGGCCTACAATGAGCAGTTCTTC.

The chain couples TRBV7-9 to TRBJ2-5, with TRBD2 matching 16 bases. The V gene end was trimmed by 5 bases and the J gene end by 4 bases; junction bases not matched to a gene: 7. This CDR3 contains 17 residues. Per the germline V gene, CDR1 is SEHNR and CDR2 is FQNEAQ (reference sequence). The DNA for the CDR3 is TGTGCCAGCAGCCCAGGGACTAGCGGGGGGGCTACAGAGACCCAGTACTTC. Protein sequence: CASSPGTSGGATETQYF.

The DNA for the CDR3 is TGTGCCAGCAGACTTAATGACTACAATGAGCAGTTCTTC. Residues: CASRLNDYNEQFF. The chain has TRBV27 and TRBJ2-1, with D unresolved. Trimming left V 6 bases short and J 3 bases short, with 9 bases between. Germline assignment: CDR1 MNHEY and CDR2 SMNVEV (reference sequence). The CDR3 runs to 13 residues.

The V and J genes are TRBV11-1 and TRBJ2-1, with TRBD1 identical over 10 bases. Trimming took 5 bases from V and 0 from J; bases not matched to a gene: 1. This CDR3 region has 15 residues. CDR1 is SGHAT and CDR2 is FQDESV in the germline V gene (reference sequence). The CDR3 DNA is TGTGCCAGCAGCCGGACAGGGGGCTCCTACAATGAGCAGTTCTTC. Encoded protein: CASSRTGGSYNEQFF.

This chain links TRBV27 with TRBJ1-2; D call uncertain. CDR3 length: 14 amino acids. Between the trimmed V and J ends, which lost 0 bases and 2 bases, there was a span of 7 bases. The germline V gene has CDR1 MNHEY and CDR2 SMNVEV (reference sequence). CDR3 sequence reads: CASSLSTENYGYTF. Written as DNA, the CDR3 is TGTGCCAGCAGTTTATCGACGGAAAACTATGGCTACACCTTC.

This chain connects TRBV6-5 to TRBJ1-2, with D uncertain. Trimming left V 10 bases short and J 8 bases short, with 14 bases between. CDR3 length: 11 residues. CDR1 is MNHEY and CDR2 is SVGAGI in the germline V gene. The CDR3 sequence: CATHLSGGYTF. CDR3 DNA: TGTGCCACCCACCTCAGTGGCGGCTACACCTTC.

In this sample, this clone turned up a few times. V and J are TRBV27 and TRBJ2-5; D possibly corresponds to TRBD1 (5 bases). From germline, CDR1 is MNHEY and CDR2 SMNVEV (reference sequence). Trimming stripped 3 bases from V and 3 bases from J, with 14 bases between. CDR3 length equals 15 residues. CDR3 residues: CASSLGPGRKETQYF. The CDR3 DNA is TGTGCCAGCAGTTTGGGGCCTGGCAGGAAAGAGACCCAGTACTTC.

CDR3 in DNA: TGTGCCAGCACCCTATCCCGGGAGACCCAGTACTTC. This gives the protein CASTLSRETQYF. The chain combines TRBV6-1 with TRBJ2-5; no clear D gene. Germline V gene sequence: CDR1 MNHNS, CDR2 SASEGT. The CDR3 is 12 residues long. Trimming shortened V by 7 bases and J by 5 bases, and 11 bases separated the two germline ends.

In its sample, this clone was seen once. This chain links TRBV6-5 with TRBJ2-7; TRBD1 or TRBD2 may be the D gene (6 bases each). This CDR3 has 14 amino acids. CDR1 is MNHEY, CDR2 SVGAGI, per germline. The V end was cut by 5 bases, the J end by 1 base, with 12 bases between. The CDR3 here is CASSPGDTSYEQYF. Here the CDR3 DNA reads TGTGCCAGCAGTCCGGGGGACACTTCCTACGAGCAGTACTTC.